Presented here are 26 T cell receptor beta chains from one specimen sequenced in a study of OX40 agonist ivuxolimab in advanced cancers. Repertoires were generated with immunoSEQ multiplex PCR, while TCRdb's copy carries only in-frame clones and drops some. The top ten hold roughly 1.1% of the sample, which has 100,000 to 130,000 clones, about 91% seen once. Sequencing was performed on CD4+ or CD8+ T cells sorted from blood, taken in a trial of the OX40 agonist ivuxolimab. Receptor source: an adult with an advanced solid tumor such as melanoma, head and neck, liver or kidney cancer.

The chain links TRBV7-3 to TRBJ2-2, with 11 bases identical to TRBD2. V lost 2 bases, J lost 4 bases, and 3 bases stayed unmatched. Germline CDR1 reads SGHTA; CDR2 reads FQGTGA. The length of the CDR3 is 16 residues. DNA of the CDR3: TGTGCCAGCAGCTTAGGGACTAGCGGACCCACCGGGGAGCTGTTTTTT. Amino acid sequence: CASSLGTSGPTGELFF.

The chain combines TRBV11-1 with TRBJ2-7; D remains ambiguous. The V end was cut by 5 bases, the J end by 3 bases, with 17 bases between. CDR3 length: 15 amino acids. Germline V gene lookup returns CDR1 SGHAT and CDR2 FQDESV (reference sequence). In nucleotides, the CDR3 is TGTGCCAGCAGCCTTGGAAGCTTCGATCGCTACGAGCAGTACTTC. This sequence encodes CASSLGSFDRYEQYF.

This clone appeared once. This sequence joins TRBV19 and TRBJ2-7; 8 bases line up with TRBD1. Germline V gene data show CDR1 as LNHDA and CDR2 as SQIVND (reference sequence). This CDR3 spans 15 amino acids. Trimming cost V 0 bases and J 3 bases; bases outside gene matches: 4. The CDR3 DNA reads as TGTGCCAGTAGTATAGACCAGGGGGCGGGCTACGAGCAGTACTTC. Translating it yields CASSIDQGAGYEQYF. Complete variable domain (other parts from reference TRBV19 and TRBJ2-7): DGGITQSPKYLFRKEGQNVTLSCEQNLNHDAMYWYRQDPGQGLRLIYYSQIVNDFQKGDIAEGYSVSREKKESFPLTVTSAQKNPTAFYLCASSIDQGAGYEQYFGPGTRLTVT.

This rearrangement joins TRBV9 to TRBJ2-1; D is perhaps TRBD1 or TRBD2 (5 bases each). Germline values: CDR1 SGDLS, CDR2 YYNGEE. The CDR3 extends over 15 amino acids. V dropped 4 bases and J dropped 5 bases, with 16 bases sitting between them. This chain's CDR3 is CASSIYGAFNNEQFF. The CDR3 bases are TGTGCCAGCAGCATTTACGGGGCCTTTAACAATGAGCAGTTCTTC.

The CDR3 nucleotides read TGTGCCAGCAGTCAGGGGGCAGGTACCTACGAGCAGTACTTC. This sequence encodes CASSQGAGTYEQYF. This chain joins TRBV6-1 and TRBJ2-7; 8 nucleotides line up with TRBD1. Germline V lookup: CDR1 MNHNS, CDR2 SASEGT. Germline trimming cut 5 bases from V and 2 bases from J; bases unmatched to any gene: 5. The CDR3 sequence is 14 residues long.

This clone came up a few times. The gene calls are TRBV27 and TRBJ1-5, with 7 bases fitting TRBD1. The CDR3 runs to 16 residues. Germline V gene lookup returns CDR1 MNHEY and CDR2 SMNVEV (reference sequence). The ends lost 3 bases at V and 4 bases at J; junction bases unmatched: 9. The CDR3 sequence: CASSFTGTEVNQPQHF. CDR3 nucleotides: TGTGCCAGCAGTTTCACCGGGACAGAAGTTAATCAGCCCCAGCATTTT.

This sequence joins TRBV11-3 and TRBJ2-6; D is unresolved. This CDR3 has 18 amino acids. CDR1 SGHNT and CDR2 YENEEA come from the germline V gene. V dropped 1 base and J dropped 0 bases, with 13 bases sitting between them. The CDR3, as DNA: TGTGCCAGCAGCTTAGCGGCCGACCCAGGCTCTGGGGCCAACGTCCTGACTTTC. As protein: CASSLAADPGSGANVLTF.

The gene calls are TRBV6-1 and TRBJ1-5; D not certain. The germline gives CDR1 MNHNS, CDR2 SASEGT. V gave up 1 base and J gave up 6 bases, with 7 bases separating them. The CDR3 sequence is 13 residues long. For the CDR3, the DNA is TGTGCCAGCAGTGAAGAGGAGGGTCAGCCCCAGCATTTT. As protein: CASSEEEGQPQHF.

This chain joins TRBV27 and TRBJ2-1; D call uncertain. CDR1 and CDR2 (germline): MNHEY, SMNVEV (reference sequence). V lost 7 bases and J lost 2, with 6 bases in between. The CDR3 runs to 12 residues. The CDR3 sequence: CASTGAYNEQFF. The CDR3 nucleotides are TGTGCCAGCACAGGCGCCTACAATGAGCAGTTCTTC.

This clone was counted only a few times. The gene calls are TRBV19 and TRBJ1-1; D is undetermined. CDR3 length: 12 amino acids. Per germline, CDR1 LNHDA and CDR2 SQIVND (reference sequence). V gave up 6 bases and J gave up 12 bases, with 17 bases separating them. CDR3 residues: CASRGYGSGPFF. The CDR3 DNA sequence: TGTGCCAGTAGGGGGTATGGCTCAGGTCCTTTCTTT. The full variable domain, with the rest looked up from reference TRBV19 and TRBJ1-1, is DGGITQSPKYLFRKEGQNVTLSCEQNLNHDAMYWYRQDPGQGLRLIYYSQIVNDFQKGDIAEGYSVSREKKESFPLTVTSAQKNPTAFYLCASRGYGSGPFFGQGTRLTVV.

This sequence joins TRBV7-9 and TRBJ2-1; D unresolved. The CDR3 has 12 amino acids. Trimming pared 3 bases from V and 8 bases from J, leaving 8 bases between. Per germline, CDR1 SEHNR and CDR2 FQNEAQ (reference sequence). In DNA form, the CDR3 reads TGTGCCAGCAGCTTTAGTGCCCATGAGCAGTTCTTC. Translating gives CASSFSAHEQFF.

V usage is TRBV28 and J usage is TRBJ1-2; D gene uncertain. Germline-derived CDR1 and CDR2 are MDHEN and SYDVKM. With 2 bases removed from V and 2 bases from J, the gap between germline ends came to 6 bases. The CDR3 extends over 13 amino acids. The CDR3 loop reads CASSLKWNYGYTF. DNA for the CDR3: TGTGCCAGCAGTTTAAAATGGAACTATGGCTACACCTTC.

The chain has TRBV4-2 and TRBJ1-5, with a tentative D call TRBD1 (6 bases). The V gene lost 6 bases and the J gene lost 0 bases, with 15 bases spanning the gap. CDR3 length: 16 residues. Per the germline V gene, CDR1 is LGHNA and CDR2 is YNFKEQ. The CDR3 reads CASRGIGGNSNQPQHF. CDR3 DNA: TGTGCCAGCAGAGGAATAGGGGGGAATAGCAATCAGCCCCAGCATTTT.

The chain combines TRBV19 with TRBJ2-2, with 8 bases lining up with TRBD1. Looked up from germline, CDR1 is LNHDA and CDR2 is SQIVND (reference sequence). The CDR3 runs to 12 residues. Losses at the gene ends were 7 bases for V and 5 bases for J; bases not matched to a gene: 0. The CDR3 spells CASNRGTGELFF. Here the CDR3 DNA reads TGTGCCAGTAACAGGGGGACCGGGGAGCTGTTTTTT. The full variable domain, in which reference TRBV19 and TRBJ2-2 provide the parts outside the CDR3, is DGGITQSPKYLFRKEGQNVTLSCEQNLNHDAMYWYRQDPGQGLRLIYYSQIVNDFQKGDIAEGYSVSREKKESFPLTVTSAQKNPTAFYLCASNRGTGELFFGEGSRLTVL.

The chain carries TRBV7-8 and TRBJ1-2; perhaps TRBD1 as D (5 bases). This CDR3 has 13 residues. V dropped 5 bases and J dropped 4 bases, with 11 bases sitting between them. Germline-derived CDR1 and CDR2 are SGHVS and FQNEAQ. The CDR3 region has the DNA TGTGCCAGCAGCCCAGGGACCGGCTATGGCTACACCTTC. Translating gives CASSPGTGYGYTF.

The chain has TRBV5-1 and TRBJ2-5; D gene uncertain. The CDR3 contains 14 residues. Trimming cost V 0 bases and J 0 bases, with 6 bases left between them. Germline lookup yields CDR1 SGHRS and CDR2 YFSETQ. CDR3: CASSLGSYQETQYF. The CDR3 region has the DNA TGCGCCAGCAGCTTGGGCAGTTACCAAGAGACCCAGTACTTC.

This chain uses TRBV5-1 with TRBJ2-1; D is perhaps TRBD1 or TRBD2 (5 bases each). From germline, CDR1 is SGHRS and CDR2 YFSETQ. The CDR3 covers 14 residues. V shed 0 bases and J shed 7 bases, with 11 bases lying between them. The CDR3 coding sequence is TGCGCCAGCAGCTTGGATCCGGGACCGAATGAGCAGTTCTTC. Protein product: CASSLDPGPNEQFF.

The V gene is TRBV13, the J gene TRBJ2-1; no reliable D call. The CDR3 has 12 amino acids. The germline gives CDR1 PRHDT, CDR2 FYEKMQ (reference sequence). The V end lost 3 bases, the J end lost 8 bases, and 8 bases lay between the germline ends. This CDR3 is CASSFIVYEQFF. The CDR3 DNA is TGTGCCAGCAGCTTCATAGTCTATGAGCAGTTCTTC.

This chain uses TRBV27 with TRBJ1-4; the D gene is possibly TRBD1 (6 bases). Germline CDR1 MNHEY, CDR2 SMNVEV (reference sequence). CDR3 length: 15 amino acids. V dropped 3 bases and J dropped 3 bases, with 11 bases sitting between them. The CDR3 sequence: CASSLWGAANEKLFF. The CDR3 DNA is TGTGCCAGCAGTTTGTGGGGGGCAGCTAATGAAAAACTGTTTTTT.

The chain joins TRBV5-5 to TRBJ2-7; 9 bases are shared with TRBD1. The V segment lost 4 bases and the J segment 3 bases; nucleotides outside the gene matches: 11. CDR3 length equals 16 residues. In germline, CDR1 is SGHKS, CDR2 YYEKEE (reference sequence). The CDR3: CASSLLPGQGIYEQYF. The CDR3 DNA reads TGTGCCAGCAGCCTACTCCCGGGACAGGGAATCTACGAGCAGTACTTC.

The chain joins TRBV18 to TRBJ2-1; 13 positions match TRBD2. The CDR3 is made up of 17 amino acids. J lost 6 bases, V lost 0 bases, and 5 bases had no gene match. From germline, CDR1 is KGHSH and CDR2 LQKENI. The CDR3 sequence: CASSPPSGLAGANEQFF. In DNA, the CDR3 is TGTGCCAGCTCACCACCCTCAGGACTAGCGGGAGCCAATGAGCAGTTCTTC.

The chain uses TRBV28 and TRBJ2-7; 10 nucleotides align to TRBD1. The CDR3 covers 15 residues. V gave up 3 bases and J gave up 3 bases; unmatched junction bases: 5. CDR1 MDHEN and CDR2 SYDVKM come from the germline V gene. The CDR3 here is CASSFRWTGGYEQYF. CDR3 nucleotide sequence: TGTGCCAGCAGTTTCCGGTGGACAGGGGGCTACGAGCAGTACTTC.

The chain combines TRBV19 with TRBJ1-4, with D maybe TRBD1 (5 bases). The length of the CDR3 is 11 residues. Germline V lookup: CDR1 LNHDA, CDR2 SQIVND (reference sequence). Trimming pared 3 bases from V and 13 bases from J, leaving 9 bases between. The CDR3 reads CASSMGLGLFF. Written as DNA, the CDR3 is TGTGCCAGTAGTATGGGGCTTGGACTGTTTTTT.

The chain joins TRBV2 to TRBJ2-2, with 8 bases aligning to TRBD2. The CDR3 spans 16 residues. CDR1 is SNHLY and CDR2 is FYNNEI in the germline V gene. V lost 2 bases, J lost 1 base, and 3 bases stayed unmatched. The chain's CDR3 is CASSEISGVNTGELFF. The CDR3 DNA reads TGTGCCAGCAGTGAAATTAGCGGGGTGAACACCGGGGAGCTGTTTTTT.

The rearrangement uses TRBV7-8 and TRBJ2-5; TRBD2 matches 9 bases. Germline-derived CDR1 and CDR2 are SGHVS and FQNEAQ. The length of the CDR3 is 18 residues. V lost 1 base and J lost 5; bases outside the gene matches: 14. CDR3 coding DNA: TGTGCCAGCAGCTTAGGGGGGTCAGCGGGAGGCGGAAGGGAGACCCAGTACTTC. Encoded protein: CASSLGGSAGGGRETQYF.

The J gene is TRBJ2-7, the V gene TRBV5-4; 7 bases align to TRBD2. In germline, CDR1 is SGHNT, CDR2 YYREEE (reference sequence). V shed 2 bases, J shed 3 bases, and the junction held 8 bases outside the gene matches. This CDR3 has 15 residues. CDR3 sequence (DNA): TGTGCCAGCAGCTTACCCCCGGGCGGGAGCTACGAGCAGTACTTC. Translating gives CASSLPPGGSYEQYF.